This T cell receptor (beta chain) was observed in a study of monozygotic twins with inflammatory bowel disease. Study-wide results and limits: Twins with IBD had fewer clonotypes in common with others than healthy twins, particularly during disease activity.

With respect to this clonotype: Antigen unknown.

The template switching step added UMIs that contained a 6-nucleotide sample barcode. TCRdb re-called the 5' RACE reads, yielding one record per CDR3 amino acid sequence without DNA. Here the sample table reports about 380,000 distinct CDR3 sequences. Whole blood, unsorted for T cells, was the source of total RNA. From germline, CDR1 is DFQATT and CDR2 SNEGSKA (reference sequence). The CDR3 consists of 17 residues. This chain uses TRBV20-1 with TRBJ2-5; TCRdb indicates TRBD2, and absent DNA this call remains unverified. The sample comprised blood. The origin of this receptor is a human donor with ulcerative colitis or Crohn's disease, or a healthy co-twin of an affected twin (not recorded which). CDR3 sequence reads: CSAGKTSRGLEQETQYF.